The 17 T cell receptor beta chains reported below all come from one sample, sequenced in a study of T cell repertoires and Cas9 in healthy adults. Clones were sequenced by immunoSEQ multiplex PCR, and TCRdb holds only the in-frame ones, with some missing. This sample has around 15,000 clones, with about nine tenths found just once. Material for sequencing was Tregs (CD4+, CD25+, CD127-, CD137-, CD154-) from PBMCs; culture status not recorded. The receptors were gathered from a human donor in good health.

The chain has TRBV5-6 and TRBJ1-2, with unresolved D. Germline CDR1 is SGHDT and CDR2 is YYEEEE. The V end was cut by 0 bases, the J end by 4 bases, with 4 bases between. The CDR3 sequence is 12 residues long. DNA for the CDR3: TGTGCCAGCAGCTTGGTGTTCTATGGCTACACCTTC. Translation: CASSLVFYGYTF.

This clone has a single count. V and J are TRBV18 and TRBJ1-1; TRBD1 aligns across 9 bases. CDR1 and CDR2 from the germline V gene are KGHSH and LQKENI. This CDR3 spans 18 amino acids. V gave up 3 bases and J gave up 4 bases; unmatched junction bases: 15. Here the CDR3 DNA reads TGTGCCAGCTCACCGTCCCCGGGACAGGGAAGTGGAAGCACTGAAGCTTTCTTT. This gives the protein CASSPSPGQGSGSTEAFF.

The CDR3 sequence: CASSLYLGVGNTEAFF. As DNA, the CDR3 is TGCGCCAGCAGCTTGTATCTAGGAGTGGGAAACACTGAAGCTTTCTTT. The V and J genes are TRBV5-1 and TRBJ1-1; D not certain. CDR1 and CDR2 from the germline V gene are SGHRS and YFSETQ. The V end was cut by 1 base, the J end by 2 bases, with 15 bases between. The CDR3 totals 16 residues.

The V call is TRBV4-1, the J call TRBJ2-1; 7 positions agree with TRBD2. Germline V gene sequence: CDR1 MGHRA, CDR2 YSYEKL. CDR3 length equals 16 residues. The V gene end was trimmed by 2 bases and the J gene end by 5 bases; junction bases not matched to a gene: 9. The CDR3 sequence is CASSQSWGGRDNEQFF. The CDR3 region has the DNA TGCGCCAGCAGCCAAAGTTGGGGGGGTCGGGACAATGAGCAGTTCTTC.

This chain links TRBV5-1 with TRBJ2-3; no reliable D call. CDR1 and CDR2 (germline): SGHRS, YFSETQ. The V and J ends lost 0 bases and 4 bases respectively, with 9 bases between them. This CDR3 is built from 14 residues. The CDR3 DNA reads TGCGCCAGCAGCTTGGGGCCGGGTGCAGATACGCAGTATTTT. This sequence encodes CASSLGPGADTQYF. The full variable domain, rest sourced from reference TRBV5-1 and TRBJ2-3, is KAGVTQTPRYLIKTRGQQVTLSCSPISGHRSVSWYQQTPGQGLQFLFEYFSETQRNKGNFPGRFSGRQFSNSRSEMNVSTLELGDSALYLCASSLGPGADTQYFGPGTRLTVL.

This clone occurred once. A junction end diverges from the germline sequence, so it may reflect a read error. The chain carries TRBV7-7 and TRBJ2-3; tentatively, D is TRBD1 (5 bases). CDR1 SSHAT and CDR2 FNYEAQ come from the germline V gene (reference sequence). The CDR3 sequence is 15 residues long. CDR3 DNA: TGTGCTAGCAGCTTAGGCGCAGGGCCCACAGATACGCAGTATTTT. This encodes CASSLGAGPTDTQYF.

The chain recombines TRBV7-2 with TRBJ2-1; D tentatively reads TRBD1 or TRBD2 (5 bases each). This CDR3 is built from 15 residues. Trimming took 5 bases from V and 0 from J, leaving 11 bases between them. CDR1 is SGHTA, CDR2 FQGNSA, per germline. The CDR3: CASSRDRSSYNEQFF. DNA for the CDR3: TGTGCCAGCAGCCGGGACCGAAGCTCCTACAATGAGCAGTTCTTC.

This chain joins TRBV7-2 and TRBJ2-7; 7 bases agree with TRBD1. V lost 1 base to trimming and J lost 4 bases; unmatched junction nucleotides: 10. The CDR3 loop spans 16 amino acids. Germline CDR1 and CDR2: SGHTA and FQGNSA. CDR3 bases: TGTGCCAGCAGCTTAGACGCTGTAGGGGGCAGGTACGAGCAGTACTTC. It encodes CASSLDAVGGRYEQYF.

This rearrangement joins TRBV7-8 to TRBJ2-7; TRBD1 is a possible D gene (6 bases). The ends were cut back, 1 base at V and 9 bases at J, with 10 bases in the middle. CDR1 and CDR2 from the germline V gene are SGHVS and FQNEAQ. CDR3 length: 12 amino acids. The DNA of the CDR3 is TGTGCCAGCAGCTTAGAGGGGACATCGCAGTACTTC. Its translation: CASSLEGTSQYF.

The chain has TRBV10-3 and TRBJ2-5; TRBD2 matches at 14 bases. Trimming at V came to 3 bases and at J to 3 bases, leaving 6 bases not matched to a gene. CDR1 and CDR2 from the germline V gene are ENHRY and SYGVKD. The CDR3 spans 17 residues. The CDR3 coding sequence is TGTGCCATCAGTGATTTCGGACTAGCGGGGGGCAAAGAGACCCAGTACTTC. Its translation: CAISDFGLAGGKETQYF.

The chain couples TRBV18 to TRBJ1-1; D call uncertain. V was shortened by 3 bases and J by 3 bases, with 8 bases between the two germline ends. This CDR3 region has 13 residues. Germline V gives CDR1 KGHSH, CDR2 LQKENI. Here the CDR3 reads CASSPIGDTEAFF. The CDR3 DNA reads as TGTGCCAGCTCACCCATCGGGGACACTGAAGCTTTCTTT.

The rearrangement links TRBV27 to TRBJ1-6; D unresolved. V was clipped by 0 bases and J by 10 bases, with 7 bases between them. The CDR3 has 13 residues. Germline CDR1 and CDR2: MNHEY and SMNVEV (reference sequence). Here the CDR3 DNA reads TGTGCCAGCAGTTTATCGTCCGGATCACCCCTCCACTTT. Encoded protein: CASSLSSGSPLHF.

The chain recombines TRBV5-5 with TRBJ2-3; no clear D. The CDR3 has 16 residues. V was cut by 1 base and J by 0 bases, with 12 bases left in between. Per the germline V gene, CDR1 is SGHKS and CDR2 is YYEKEE (reference sequence). The CDR3 loop is CASSLRSLASTDTQYF. CDR3 bases: TGTGCCAGCAGCTTGCGGTCGCTTGCAAGCACAGATACGCAGTATTTT.

The rearrangement uses TRBV5-1 and TRBJ2-1; tentatively, D is TRBD1 or TRBD2 (5 bases each). V lost 2 bases, J lost 12 bases, and 12 bases lay in between. In germline, CDR1 is SGHRS, CDR2 YFSETQ. This CDR3 is 12 amino acids long. The chain's CDR3 is CASSFSGRRQFF. As DNA, the CDR3 is TGCGCCAGCAGCTTTTCAGGGAGAAGGCAGTTCTTC.

V is TRBV7-6 and J is TRBJ2-1, with TRBD1 identical over 10 bases. CDR3 length: 13 residues. Looked up from germline, CDR1 is SGHVS and CDR2 is FNYEAQ. Germline trimming cut 1 base from V and 10 bases from J; bases unmatched to any gene: 1. CDR3 in DNA: TGTGCCAGCAGCTTAGTGGACAGGGGGGAGCAGTTCTTC. Translation: CASSLVDRGEQFF.

The J gene is TRBJ1-1, the V gene TRBV19, with 12 nucleotides matching TRBD1. The CDR3 is 16 residues long. Germline V gene data show CDR1 as LNHDA and CDR2 as SQIVND (reference sequence). J gave up 4 bases and V 8 bases, and 11 bases lay outside the gene matches. The CDR3 protein is CASLHGTGGVGTEAFF. DNA for the CDR3: TGTGCCAGTCTCCACGGGACAGGGGGCGTGGGCACTGAAGCTTTCTTT.

The chain has TRBV14 and TRBJ1-6, with D possibly TRBD1 on 6 matching bases. The CDR3 runs to 17 residues. Trimming removed 0 bases from V and 7 bases from J, with 16 bases in between. Germline CDR1 reads SGHDN; CDR2 reads FVKESK. CDR3 sequence (DNA): TGTGCCAGCAGCCAAGAGTTCATTAGGGGGTACAATTCACCCCTCCACTTT. It translates to CASSQEFIRGYNSPLHF.